The 12 T cell receptor beta chains below were found in one sample sequenced in a study of long-term antiretroviral therapy in people with HIV. Running of the v3.0 immunoSEQ assay took place at survey level. The table came from immunoSEQ multiplex PCR; TCRdb's copy has only in-frame clones and leaves some out. In the table there are 35,000 to 40,000 clones, approximately 83% of which are singletons. The material was unsorted PBMCs, obtained 2.2 years after starting antiretroviral therapy. Every receptor here comes from a man aged 18 to 29 with HIV.

The chain is built from TRBV5-3 and TRBJ2-7, with D unclear. Being an ORF, TRBV5-3 has a function that is uncertain. Deletions cut 0 bases from V and 3 bases from J, with 13 bases between. The CDR3 has 15 residues. The CDR3: CARSLGAGSGYEQYF. The DNA of the CDR3 is TGTGCCAGAAGCTTGGGGGCAGGTTCGGGCTACGAGCAGTACTTC.

This clone was seen a handful of times. The chain has TRBV4-1 and TRBJ1-5; the match to TRBD1 covers 7 bases. With 1 base clipped from V and 2 bases from J, the junction kept 2 bases outside the gene matches. Germline V gene lookup returns CDR1 MGHRA and CDR2 YSYEKL. The CDR3 contains 15 residues. CDR3 residues: CASSQGTGGNQPQHF. The DNA of the CDR3 is TGCGCCAGCAGCCAAGGTACAGGGGGCAATCAGCCCCAGCATTTT.

The rearrangement uses TRBV7-9 and TRBJ1-6; 9 bases map to TRBD1. The V and J ends lost 4 bases and 9 bases, in that order; junction bases with no gene match: 4. The CDR3 covers 14 residues. Germline lookup yields CDR1 SEHNR and CDR2 FQNEAQ (reference sequence). The CDR3 here is CASSYPGQGSPLHF. The CDR3 DNA reads as TGTGCCAGCAGCTACCCGGGACAGGGTTCACCCCTCCACTTT.

The J gene is TRBJ2-2, the V gene TRBV5-4, with a possible D match to TRBD1 (5 bases). V was clipped by 4 bases and J by 10 bases, with 11 bases between them. The germline V gene has CDR1 SGHNT and CDR2 YYREEE (reference sequence). The CDR3 extends over 12 amino acids. CDR3 residues: CASSRTPQELFF. The CDR3, as DNA: TGTGCCAGCAGCCGGACACCCCAGGAGCTGTTTTTT.

This chain uses TRBV29-1 with TRBJ1-1; TRBD1 might be the D (6 bases). Deletions cut 6 bases from V and 6 bases from J, with 14 bases between. The CDR3 sequence is 12 residues long. Looked up from germline, CDR1 is SQVTM and CDR2 is ANQGSEA. This chain's CDR3 is CSVHRDTPEAFF. Here the CDR3 DNA reads TGCAGCGTGCACCGGGACACTCCTGAAGCTTTCTTT.

The chain couples TRBV9 to TRBJ2-1; 10 bases fit TRBD2. The CDR3 length is 15 residues. From germline, CDR1 is SGDLS and CDR2 YYNGEE. Unmatched junction bases numbered 8, after V lost 4 bases and J lost 7 bases. CDR3 residues: CASSPSGGPRNEQFF. The CDR3 DNA reads as TGTGCCAGCAGCCCTAGCGGGGGCCCGAGGAATGAGCAGTTCTTC.

The V and J genes are TRBV19 and TRBJ1-3; D not resolved. The CDR3 has 16 amino acids. Germline V gene sequence: CDR1 LNHDA, CDR2 SQIVND (reference sequence). V gave up 5 bases and J gave up 0 bases, with 14 bases separating them. The CDR3 DNA is TGTGCCAGTAGTCCACTGATATTGCGCTCTGGAAACACCATATATTTT. It specifies CASSPLILRSGNTIYF.

This chain joins TRBV7-9 and TRBJ1-1, with D tentatively TRBD1 (6 bases). V lost 3 bases to trimming and J lost 3 bases, with 23 bases between them. In germline, CDR1 is SEHNR, CDR2 FQNEAQ (reference sequence). The CDR3 spans 18 residues. The DNA for the CDR3 is TGTGCCAGCAGCTTCCCCAGAGAGGGAAGGGGGTTGTACACTGAAGCTTTCTTT. Translating it yields CASSFPREGRGLYTEAFF.

The rearrangement joins TRBV19 to TRBJ1-1; 8 nucleotides align to TRBD1. The CDR3 contains 14 residues. J gave up 3 bases and V 7 bases, and 7 bases lay outside the gene matches. From germline, CDR1 is LNHDA and CDR2 SQIVND (reference sequence). The CDR3 DNA is TGTGCCAGTACCTCAGGGGGCCGACACACTGAAGCTTTCTTT. Protein: CASTSGGRHTEAFF. The full variable domain, with the rest looked up from reference TRBV19 and TRBJ1-1, is DGGITQSPKYLFRKEGQNVTLSCEQNLNHDAMYWYRQDPGQGLRLIYYSQIVNDFQKGDIAEGYSVSREKKESFPLTVTSAQKNPTAFYLCASTSGGRHTEAFFGQGTRLTVV.

This chain connects TRBV7-8 to TRBJ2-5, with a weak D call TRBD2 (5 bases). This CDR3 is 14 amino acids long. From germline, CDR1 is SGHVS and CDR2 FQNEAQ. V was clipped by 4 bases and J by 4 bases, with 13 bases between them. The CDR3 spells CASSSTSYSETQYF. CDR3 sequence (DNA): TGTGCCAGCAGCTCCACTAGTTATTCAGAGACCCAGTACTTC.

The chain uses TRBV4-3 and TRBJ1-2; tentatively, D is TRBD1 (5 bases). The V gene lost 1 base and the J gene lost 4 bases, with 13 bases spanning the gap. Germline lookup yields CDR1 LGHNA and CDR2 YSLEER. This CDR3 comprises 15 residues. The CDR3 sequence: CASSQVGPGAYGYTF. CDR3 nucleotide sequence: TGCGCCAGCAGCCAAGTAGGGCCCGGGGCCTATGGCTACACCTTC.

This clone was picked up a small number of times. The CDR3 loop is CASSQGNQVSTSSYNEQFF. DNA of the CDR3: TGTGCCAGCAGCCAAGGGAATCAAGTATCCACGAGCTCCTACAATGAGCAGTTCTTC. The gene calls are TRBV4-2 and TRBJ2-1; D is uncertain. Looked up from germline, CDR1 is LGHNA and CDR2 is YNFKEQ. Trimming removed 1 base from V and 0 bases from J, with 19 bases in between. The CDR3 loop spans 19 amino acids.